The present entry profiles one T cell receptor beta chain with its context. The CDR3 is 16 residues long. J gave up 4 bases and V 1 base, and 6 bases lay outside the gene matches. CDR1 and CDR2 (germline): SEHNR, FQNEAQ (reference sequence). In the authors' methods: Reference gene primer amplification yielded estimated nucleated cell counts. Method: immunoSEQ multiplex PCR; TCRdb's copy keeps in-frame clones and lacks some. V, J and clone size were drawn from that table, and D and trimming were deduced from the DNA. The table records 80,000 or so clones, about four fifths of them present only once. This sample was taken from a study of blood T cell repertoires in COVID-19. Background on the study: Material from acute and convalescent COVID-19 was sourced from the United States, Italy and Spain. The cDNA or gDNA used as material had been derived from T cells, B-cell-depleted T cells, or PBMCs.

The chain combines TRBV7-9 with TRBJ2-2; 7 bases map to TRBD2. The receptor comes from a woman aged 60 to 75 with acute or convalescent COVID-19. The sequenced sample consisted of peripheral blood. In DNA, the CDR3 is TGTGCCAGCAGCTTAGTCGGACTAGGGATCACCGGGGAGCTGTTTTTT. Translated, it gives CASSLVGLGITGELFF.